This T cell receptor (beta chain) was documented in a study of blood T cell repertoires in COVID-19. About the research overall: Specimens from acute and convalescent COVID-19 originated in the United States, Italy and Spain. In each case, the material was cDNA or gDNA derived from T cells, B-cell-depleted T cells, or PBMCs.

This CDR3 is 15 amino acids long. Germline assignment: CDR1 SGHRS and CDR2 YFSETQ. The V and J ends lost 7 bases and 0 bases, in that order; junction bases with no gene match: 7. Produced via immunoSEQ multiplex PCR; TCRdb's table is partial and in-frame only. This table has about 100,000 clones, about 83% appearing once. The chain joins TRBV5-1 to TRBJ1-3; 7 positions match TRBD1. Input material: peripheral blood. This TCR was sampled from a human donor in a cohort sampled during active COVID-19. The CDR3 nucleotides are TGCGCCAGCCACCCTACAGGGGTCTCTGGAAACACCATATATTTT. Protein: CASHPTGVSGNTIYF.